This is a list of T cell receptor beta chains from one sample in a study of beta chain features in type 1 diabetes. Libraries were prepared by immunoSEQ multiplex PCR; TCRdb keeps only in-frame clonotypes and omits some of them. Of some 170,000 clones listed, about 63% were seen once; the top ten hold about 0.089%. The specimen was naive CD4+ T cells from blood. Receptors originate from a man aged 25 to 45 with type 1 diabetes. CDR3s leave out the opening cysteine and the closing phenylalanine or tryptophan. The D gene is left open where the match is weak.

D gene	V gene	J gene	CDR3 protein
-	TRBV28	TRBJ2-3	ASREDIRAQY
-	TRBV14	TRBJ2-6	ASSPRGFSGANVLT
-	TRBV29-1	TRBJ1-1	SVEGRQMNTEAF
-	TRBV9	TRBJ1-1	ASSVEENTEAF
TRBD2	TRBV4-3	TRBJ2-3	ASSLTSSTDTQY
TRBD2	TRBV7-2	TRBJ2-3	ASSLGGTSGPSTDTQY
-	TRBV29-1	TRBJ2-2	SVGGYLNTGELF
TRBD1	TRBV4-3	TRBJ1-2	ASSQDTGTVLEGYT
-	TRBV21-1	TRBJ2-2	ASSARQGTGELF
-	TRBV28	TRBJ2-3	ASSWERFFVTDTQY
-	TRBV30	TRBJ1-5	AWSAGGNQPQH
-	TRBV10-3	-	AISNQVIDEQY
-	TRBV28	TRBJ1-2	ASFGGRRNYGYT
-	TRBV18	TRBJ2-1	ASSQLVDEQF
TRBD2	TRBV6-6	TRBJ2-1	ASSSGLAGGNEQF
-	TRBV6-5	TRBJ1-2	ASSFLYGGYT
-	TRBV29-1	TRBJ1-1	SVGSTVGSSNTEAF
-	TRBV30	TRBJ1-1	ACQGVGTEAF
-	TRBV9	TRBJ1-1	ASSLVADTEAF
-	TRBV7-9	TRBJ2-5	ASREEETQY
-	TRBV4-3	TRBJ1-1	ASSQEVNTEAF
-	TRBV4-3	TRBJ2-1	ASSQDRHLGRNEQF
-	TRBV5-1	TRBJ1-1	ASSLVGQKAF
-	TRBV30	TRBJ1-5	AWSVGGNQPQH
-	TRBV30	TRBJ2-1	AWSPRQGRWAEQF
-	TRBV30	TRBJ2-7	AWSVLGTHEQY
TRBD1	TRBV4-3	TRBJ1-6	ASSLGTGNGNSPLH